The 14 T cell receptor beta chains in this list originate from one sample, sequenced in a study of T cell responses to AZD1222 COVID-19 vaccine. Here immunoSEQ multiplex PCR was the method, and the copy in TCRdb shows in-frame clones only, minus some. The table lists around 120,000 clones, about nine tenths of them singletons, with just over 7% in the top ten. The sample in question was peripheral blood, obtained on day 0 of AZD1222 vaccination. The receptor source for this set is an adult in good health.

The chain is built from TRBV27 and TRBJ2-2, with 13 bases aligning to TRBD2. Germline-derived CDR1 and CDR2 are MNHEY and SMNVEV (reference sequence). The CDR3 spans 17 residues. V was pared by 3 bases and J by 3 bases, with 4 bases of the junction left unmatched. CDR3 protein: CASSLGLAGSDTGELFF. In DNA form, the CDR3 reads TGTGCCAGCAGTTTGGGACTAGCGGGATCGGACACCGGGGAGCTGTTTTTT.

This clone was counted a single time. The chain is built from TRBV30 and TRBJ1-1; 9 bases line up with TRBD1. The CDR3 consists of 14 residues. The ends lost 0 bases at V and 5 bases at J; junction bases unmatched: 4. CDR1 GTSNPN and CDR2 SVGIG come from the germline V gene (reference sequence). The CDR3 nucleotides read TGTGCCTGGAGTGTTTTACAGGGGGCTACTGAAGCTTTCTTT. Encoded protein: CAWSVLQGATEAFF.

This clone is medium-sized (0.01 to 0.1%). This chain connects TRBV7-8 to TRBJ1-2; D gene ambiguous. The CDR3 is 14 amino acids. V gave up 0 bases and J gave up 7 bases, with 12 bases separating them. CDR1 and CDR2 from the germline V gene are SGHVS and FQNEAQ. The DNA of the CDR3 is TGTGCCAGCAGCTTAGCGAGGGAGGGTCGTGGCTACACCTTC. Encoded protein: CASSLAREGRGYTF.

Here the CDR3 DNA reads TGTGCCAGCAGCCCGGCAGGGACTAGCGCGTCCTACGAGCAGTACTTC. Amino acid sequence: CASSPAGTSASYEQYF. The chain has TRBV7-9 and TRBJ2-7; TRBD2 matches 10 bases. CDR3 length equals 16 residues. The V segment lost 5 bases and the J segment 1 base; nucleotides outside the gene matches: 8. The germline V gene encodes CDR1 SEHNR and CDR2 FQNEAQ (reference sequence).

The chain carries TRBV7-8 and TRBJ2-1, with D possibly being TRBD2 (5 bases). This CDR3 is built from 15 residues. The ends were cut back, 5 bases at V and 0 bases at J, with 11 bases in the middle. Germline values: CDR1 SGHVS, CDR2 FQNEAQ. The CDR3 loop is CASSPAASSYNEQFF. CDR3 DNA sequence: TGTGCCAGCAGCCCAGCGGCCAGCTCCTACAATGAGCAGTTCTTC.

The V call is TRBV4-1, the J call TRBJ2-5; D remains ambiguous. Trimming took off 3 bases at V and 5 bases at J, with 13 bases between the two ends. The CDR3 runs 14 residues. CDR1 and CDR2 from the germline V gene are MGHRA and YSYEKL. CDR3 nucleotide sequence: TGCGCCAGCAGCCAGTCGACCTTACGGGAGACCCAGTACTTC. It translates to CASSQSTLRETQYF.

The chain is built from TRBV28 and TRBJ1-2; TRBD1 agrees at 10 bases. Germline values: CDR1 MDHEN, CDR2 SYDVKM. Trimming removed 5 bases from V and 6 bases from J; junction bases left unmatched: 6. The CDR3 is 14 amino acids. CDR3 amino acids: CASSRRDRGHGYTF. The CDR3 DNA sequence: TGTGCCAGCAGTCGCCGGGACAGGGGCCATGGCTACACCTTC.

The gene calls are TRBV2 and TRBJ1-3; TRBD1 matches at 7 bases. Losses at the gene ends were 6 bases for V and 0 bases for J; bases not matched to a gene: 20. The CDR3 is 20 residues long. The germline V gene encodes CDR1 SNHLY and CDR2 FYNNEI. The CDR3, as DNA: TGTGCCAGCAGCCCCACCTCCACGGGACAGCTAAGGGGCTCTGGAAACACCATATATTTT. It specifies CASSPTSTGQLRGSGNTIYF.

This clone was seen a handful of times. The V and J genes are TRBV5-1 and TRBJ2-3; D unresolved. In germline, CDR1 is SGHRS, CDR2 YFSETQ. The CDR3 loop spans 13 amino acids. V shed 5 bases and J shed 0 bases, with 7 bases lying between them. CDR3 in amino acids: CASRPDSTDTQYF. The CDR3 nucleotides read TGCGCCAGCAGACCTGACAGCACAGATACGCAGTATTTT.

The rearrangement links TRBV7-9 to TRBJ2-7; tentative D call: TRBD1 (5 bases). The V gene lost 0 bases and the J gene lost 6 bases, with 9 bases spanning the gap. The CDR3 extends over 13 amino acids. CDR1 and CDR2 from the germline V gene are SEHNR and FQNEAQ (reference sequence). The CDR3 region is CASSLALGAEQYF. The DNA of the CDR3 is TGTGCCAGCAGCTTAGCGCTAGGGGCCGAGCAGTACTTC.

The chain recombines TRBV28 with TRBJ1-5; D not resolved. Trimming removed 8 bases at V and 3 bases at J, with 14 bases between. This CDR3 spans 14 amino acids. Germline loops: CDR1 MDHEN, CDR2 SYDVKM. The CDR3 reads CASLGGGPNQPQHF. The CDR3 DNA reads TGTGCCAGCCTGGGTGGAGGACCCAATCAGCCCCAGCATTTT. The whole variable domain, remainder taken from reference TRBV28 and TRBJ1-5, is DVKVTQSSRYLVKRTGEKVFLECVQDMDHENMFWYRQDPGLGLRLIYFSYDVKMKEKGDIPEGYSVSREKKERFSLILESASTNQTSMYLCASLGGGPNQPQHFGDGTRLSIL.

The CDR3 DNA is TGCGCCAGCAGCCCGAACCCTAGCGGGCCCTACAATGAGCAGTTCTTC. Protein: CASSPNPSGPYNEQFF. The chain combines TRBV5-1 with TRBJ2-1; 8 bases are shared with TRBD2. The CDR3 spans 16 residues. V was pared by 4 bases and J by 2 bases, with 8 bases of the junction left unmatched. Germline CDR1 reads SGHRS; CDR2 reads YFSETQ.

The chain recombines TRBV12-3 or TRBV12-4 with TRBJ2-7, with a weak D call TRBD2 (6 bases). The CDR3 loop spans 12 amino acids. V gave up 0 bases and J gave up 6 bases, with 6 bases separating them. This CDR3 reads CASSLARGEQYF. As DNA, the CDR3 is TGTGCCAGCAGTTTAGCGCGGGGCGAGCAGTACTTC.

This sequence joins TRBV5-1 and TRBJ2-3; D is uncertain. Germline CDR1 is SGHRS and CDR2 is YFSETQ. V shed 0 bases and J shed 2 bases, with 10 bases lying between them. This CDR3 contains 15 residues. The CDR3 region is CASSLAGRITDTQYF. DNA of the CDR3: TGCGCCAGCAGCTTGGCCGGTCGGATCACAGATACGCAGTATTTT.